The next 20 T cell receptor beta chains were all read from a single sample in a study of T cells expressing NK-cell markers. With the 5' RACE reads reprocessed, TCRdb shows one record per CDR3 protein and no DNA. The sample has 500,000 to 700,000 distinct CDR3 sequences, and its top ten clones hold roughly 3.4%. The sample comprised blood T cells: a sorted CD56 or NKG2C T cell subset, CD4+ or CD8+ T cells, or bulk PBMC T cells (not recorded which). These receptor sequences come from a man between 18 and 35 years old in good health.

The rearrangement joins TRBV20-1 to TRBJ2-3; the TRBD2 assignment by TCRdb is unverifiable without DNA. CDR1 and CDR2 (germline): DFQATT, SNEGSKA (reference sequence). The CDR3 covers 13 residues. CDR3 in amino acids: CSASRSGADTQYF.

The J gene is TRBJ2-1, the V gene TRBV11-2; TCRdb's D call of TRBD1 is untestable without DNA. CDR1 SGHAT and CDR2 FQNNGV come from the germline V gene. The CDR3 consists of 16 residues. The CDR3 spells CASSTRDRGAYNEQFF.

The V gene is TRBV12-3 or TRBV12-4, the J gene TRBJ2-1; TCRdb's assignment of TRBD2 cannot be checked, as there is no DNA. This CDR3 region has 13 residues. The CDR3 reads CASSFRGADEQFF.

The chain couples TRBV7-9 to TRBJ2-3; TCRdb outputs TRBD1, but without DNA this stays unchecked. There are 16 residues in the CDR3. Germline CDR1 reads SEHNR; CDR2 reads FQNEAQ (reference sequence). Here the CDR3 reads CASSLDWQGRPDTQYF.

The chain has TRBV13 and TRBJ2-7; the TCRdb call, TRBD2, lacks DNA for checking. The CDR3 loop spans 13 amino acids. Germline lookup yields CDR1 PRHDT and CDR2 FYEKMQ (reference sequence). CDR3 sequence: CASSWTPEGEQYF.

The V call is TRBV5-1, the J call TRBJ2-2; TCRdb names TRBD2, which stays unverified in the absence of DNA. Germline CDR1 reads SGHRS; CDR2 reads YFSETQ. CDR3 length: 17 residues. CDR3 protein: CASRGDLRRVITGELFF.

The CDR3 protein is CSARILGLGAYGYTF. The chain combines TRBV20-1 with TRBJ1-2; the TCRdb D gene call, TRBD1, has no DNA to confirm it. The CDR3 is 15 amino acids. Germline V CDR1 and CDR2: DFQATT, SNEGSKA (reference sequence).

The V gene is TRBV7-2, the J gene TRBJ2-1; the D call from TCRdb, TRBD1, cannot be confirmed without DNA. The CDR3 is 15 residues long. The germline V gene encodes CDR1 SGHTA and CDR2 FQGNSA. The CDR3 reads CASSRPGPYGFVQFF. Combining the CDR3 with reference TRBV7-2 and TRBJ2-1 gives the whole variable domain GAGVSQSPSNKVTEKGKDVELRCDPISGHTALYWYRQSLGQGLEFLIYFQGNSAPDKSGLPSDRFSAERTGGSVSTLTIQRTQQEDSAVYLCASSRPGPYGFVQFFGPGTRLTVL.

The J gene is TRBJ2-1, the V gene TRBV24-1; the D gene TCRdb calls, TRBD1, cannot be checked with no DNA. Per germline, CDR1 KGHDR and CDR2 SFDVKD. There are 17 residues in the CDR3. The CDR3 loop is CATSARHRAMGGDEQFF.

This rearrangement joins TRBV5-6 to TRBJ1-2. The CDR3 sequence is 13 residues long. Germline-derived CDR1 and CDR2 are SGHDT and YYEEEE. The CDR3: CASSQDRLYGYTF.

This chain links TRBV28 with TRBJ2-7; there is no DNA to check the TCRdb D call of TRBD2. From germline, CDR1 is MDHEN and CDR2 SYDVKM. This CDR3 is built from 13 residues. This CDR3 reads CASSRTSGYEQYF.

This rearrangement joins TRBV6-5 to TRBJ2-3; TCRdb reports TRBD1, a call that lacks DNA to check it against. Per germline, CDR1 MNHEY and CDR2 SVGAGI. The CDR3 is made up of 13 amino acids. The CDR3 spells CASSYSRGGPQYF.

The chain is built from TRBV5-1 and TRBJ2-3; no DNA is available, so the TRBD2 call from TCRdb remains unchecked. The CDR3 sequence is 15 residues long. Germline V CDR1 and CDR2: SGHRS, YFSETQ. The CDR3 loop reads CASSLEASPSATQYF.

The gene calls are TRBV11-2 and TRBJ2-5; without DNA, the TCRdb call of TRBD1 cannot be checked. The CDR3 runs to 16 residues. Germline assignment: CDR1 SGHAT and CDR2 FQNNGV. The CDR3 loop is CASSSGGQTYQETQYF.

This chain links TRBV7-9 with TRBJ1-1. Germline V lookup: CDR1 SEHNR, CDR2 FQNEAQ (reference sequence). The length of the CDR3 is 14 residues. The CDR3: CASSFQALNTEAFF. Complete variable domain (other parts from reference TRBV7-9 and TRBJ1-1): DTGVSQNPRHKITKRGQNVTFRCDPISEHNRLYWYRQTLGQGPEFLTYFQNEAQLEKSRLLSDRFSAERPKGSFSTLEIQRTEQGDSAMYLCASSFQALNTEAFFGQGTRLTVV.

This chain uses TRBV5-1 with TRBJ2-2; the TCRdb call, TRBD1, lacks DNA for checking. In germline, CDR1 is SGHRS, CDR2 YFSETQ. The CDR3 length is 15 residues. The CDR3 sequence: CASSLHRGPTGELFF.

The rearrangement links TRBV12-3 or TRBV12-4 to TRBJ2-2; absent DNA, TCRdb's TRBD2 call cannot be checked. The CDR3 runs 17 residues. The CDR3 spells CASKPRLAVKAVGELFF.

The chain joins TRBV3-2 to TRBJ2-1; there is no DNA to check the TCRdb D call of TRBD2. TRBV3-2 is a documented pseudogene. This CDR3 has 17 amino acids. The CDR3 here is CASSYSLAGGSYNEQFF.

The V and J genes are TRBV5-4 and TRBJ1-1; TCRdb's D call, TRBD1, is unchecked because there is no DNA. This CDR3 region has 15 residues. Germline loops: CDR1 SGHNT, CDR2 YYREEE (reference sequence). The CDR3 sequence: CASSLPTQGNTEAFF.

This chain uses TRBV29-1 with TRBJ2-1. CDR1 SQVTM and CDR2 ANQGSEA come from the germline V gene. The CDR3 is made up of 14 amino acids. The CDR3 protein is CSGIGLDSYNEQFF.